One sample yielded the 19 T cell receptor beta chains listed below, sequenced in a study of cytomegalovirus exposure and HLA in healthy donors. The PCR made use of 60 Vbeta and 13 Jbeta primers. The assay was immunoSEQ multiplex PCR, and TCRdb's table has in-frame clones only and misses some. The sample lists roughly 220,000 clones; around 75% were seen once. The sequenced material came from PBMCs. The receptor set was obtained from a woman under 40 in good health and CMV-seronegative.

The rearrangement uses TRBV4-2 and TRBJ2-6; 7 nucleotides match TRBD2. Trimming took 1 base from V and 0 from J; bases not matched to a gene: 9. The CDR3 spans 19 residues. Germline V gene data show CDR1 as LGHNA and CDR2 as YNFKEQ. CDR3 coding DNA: TGTGCCAGCAGCCAAGGCGCTAGCGGTTTTAGCTCTGGGGCCAACGTCCTGACTTTC. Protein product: CASSQGASGFSSGANVLTF.

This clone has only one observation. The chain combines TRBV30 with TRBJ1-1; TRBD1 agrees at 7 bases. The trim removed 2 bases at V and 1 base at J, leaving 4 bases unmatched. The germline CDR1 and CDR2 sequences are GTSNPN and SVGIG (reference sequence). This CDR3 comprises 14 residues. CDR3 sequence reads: CAWSTGVQNTEAFF. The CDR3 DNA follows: TGTGCCTGGAGTACAGGGGTTCAGAACACTGAAGCTTTCTTT. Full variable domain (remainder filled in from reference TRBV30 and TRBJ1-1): SQTIHQWPATLVQPVGSPLSLECTVEGTSNPNLYWYRQAAGRGLQLLFYSVGIGQISSEVPQNLSASRPQDRQFILSSKKLLLSDSGFYLCAWSTGVQNTEAFFGQGTRLTVV.

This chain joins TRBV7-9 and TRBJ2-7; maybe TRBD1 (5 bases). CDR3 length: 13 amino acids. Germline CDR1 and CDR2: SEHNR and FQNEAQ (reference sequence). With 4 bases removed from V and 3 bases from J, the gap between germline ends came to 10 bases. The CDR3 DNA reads TGTGCCAGCAGCTCTGGACAAGACTACGAGCAGTACTTC. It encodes CASSSGQDYEQYF.

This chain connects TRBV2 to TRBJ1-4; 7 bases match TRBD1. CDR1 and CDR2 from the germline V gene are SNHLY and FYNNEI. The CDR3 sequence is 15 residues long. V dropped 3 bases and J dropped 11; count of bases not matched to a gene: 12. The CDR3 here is CASSDEGNRGGKLFF. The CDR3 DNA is TGTGCCAGCAGTGATGAGGGGAACAGGGGCGGGAAACTGTTTTTT.

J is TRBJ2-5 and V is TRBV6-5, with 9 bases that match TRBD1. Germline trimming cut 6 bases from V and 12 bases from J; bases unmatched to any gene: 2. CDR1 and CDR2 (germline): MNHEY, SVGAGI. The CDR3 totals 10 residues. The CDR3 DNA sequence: TGTGCCAGCAGAAGGGACAGGGAGTACTTC. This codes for CASRRDREYF.

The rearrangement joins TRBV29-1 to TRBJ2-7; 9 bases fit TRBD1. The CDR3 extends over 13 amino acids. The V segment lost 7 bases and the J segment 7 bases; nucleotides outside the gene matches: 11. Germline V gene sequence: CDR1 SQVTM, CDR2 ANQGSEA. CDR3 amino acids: CSAKGGTGLEQYF. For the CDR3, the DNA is TGCAGCGCGAAGGGGGGGACAGGGCTGGAGCAGTACTTC.

The DNA of the CDR3 is TGTGCCAGCAGTGAGACTCACAGGGGCGACTATGGCTACACCTTC. It codes for CASSETHRGDYGYTF. The V call is TRBV6-1, the J call TRBJ1-2; TRBD1 matches at 7 bases. Germline-derived CDR1 and CDR2 are MNHNS and SASEGT. With 3 bases clipped from V and 3 bases from J, the junction kept 7 bases outside the gene matches. CDR3 length equals 15 residues.

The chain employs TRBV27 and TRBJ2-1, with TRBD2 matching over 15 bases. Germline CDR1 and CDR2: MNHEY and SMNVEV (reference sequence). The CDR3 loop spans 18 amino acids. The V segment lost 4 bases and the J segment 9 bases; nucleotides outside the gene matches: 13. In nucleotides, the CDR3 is TGTGCCAGCAGTTCATACCCCTCCCGGACTAGCGGGAGGGGTGAGCAGTTCTTC. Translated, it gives CASSSYPSRTSGRGEQFF.

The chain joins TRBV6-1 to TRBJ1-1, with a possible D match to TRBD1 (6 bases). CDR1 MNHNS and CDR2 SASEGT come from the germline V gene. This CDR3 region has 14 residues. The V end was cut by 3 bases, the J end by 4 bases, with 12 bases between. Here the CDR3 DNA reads TGTGCCAGCAGTGATAGACAGGAGATCACTGAAGCTTTCTTT. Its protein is CASSDRQEITEAFF.

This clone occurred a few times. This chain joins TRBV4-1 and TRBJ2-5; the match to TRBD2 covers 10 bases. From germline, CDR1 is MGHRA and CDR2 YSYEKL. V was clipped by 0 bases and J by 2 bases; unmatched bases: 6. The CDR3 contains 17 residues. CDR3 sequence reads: CASSQDLLAGQQETQYF. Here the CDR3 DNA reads TGCGCCAGCAGCCAAGATTTACTAGCGGGGCAACAAGAGACCCAGTACTTC.

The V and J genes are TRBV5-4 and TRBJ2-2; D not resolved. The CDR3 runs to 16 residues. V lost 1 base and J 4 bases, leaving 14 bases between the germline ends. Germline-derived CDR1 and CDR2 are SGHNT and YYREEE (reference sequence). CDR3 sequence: CASSLSTPRATGELFF. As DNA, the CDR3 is TGTGCCAGCAGCTTGTCTACCCCGAGAGCCACCGGGGAGCTGTTTTTT. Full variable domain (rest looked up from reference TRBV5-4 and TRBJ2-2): ETGVTQSPTHLIKTRGQQVTLRCSSQSGHNTVSWYQQALGQGPQFIFQYYREEENGRGNFPPRFSGLQFPNYSSELNVNALELDDSALYLCASSLSTPRATGELFFGEGSRLTVL.

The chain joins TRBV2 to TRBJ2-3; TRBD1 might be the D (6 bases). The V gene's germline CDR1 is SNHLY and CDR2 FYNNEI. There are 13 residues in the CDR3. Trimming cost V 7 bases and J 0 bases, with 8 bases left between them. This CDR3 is CASKGHSTDTQYF. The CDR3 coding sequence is TGTGCCAGCAAGGGACATAGCACAGATACGCAGTATTTT.

For the CDR3, the DNA is TGTGCCAGCAACCCATCGGCAGGGAACACCGGGGAGCTGTTTTTT. Translating gives CASNPSAGNTGELFF. The gene calls are TRBV9 and TRBJ2-2; D gene ambiguous. This CDR3 comprises 15 residues. CDR1 and CDR2 from the germline V gene are SGDLS and YYNGEE. Trimming shortened V by 6 bases and J by 1 base, and 13 bases separated the two germline ends.

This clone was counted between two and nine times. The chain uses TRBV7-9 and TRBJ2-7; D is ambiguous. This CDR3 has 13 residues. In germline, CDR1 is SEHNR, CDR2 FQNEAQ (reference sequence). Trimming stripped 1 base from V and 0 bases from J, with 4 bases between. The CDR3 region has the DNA TGTGCCAGCAGCTTAGACGGCTCCTACGAGCAGTACTTC. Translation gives CASSLDGSYEQYF.

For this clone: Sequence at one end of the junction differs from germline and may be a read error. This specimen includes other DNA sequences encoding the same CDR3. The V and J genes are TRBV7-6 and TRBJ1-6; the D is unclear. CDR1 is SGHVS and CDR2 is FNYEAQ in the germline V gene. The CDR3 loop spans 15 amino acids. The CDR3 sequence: CASSLAMSLNSPLHF. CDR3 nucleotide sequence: TGTGCCAGCAGCTTAGCAATGAGCTTAAATTCCCCCCTCCACTTT.

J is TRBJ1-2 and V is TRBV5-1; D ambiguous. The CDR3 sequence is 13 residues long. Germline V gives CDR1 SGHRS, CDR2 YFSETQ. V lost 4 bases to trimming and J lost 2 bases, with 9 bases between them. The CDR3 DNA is TGCGCCAGCAGCGAGAACCAAAACTATGGCTACACCTTC. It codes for CASSENQNYGYTF.

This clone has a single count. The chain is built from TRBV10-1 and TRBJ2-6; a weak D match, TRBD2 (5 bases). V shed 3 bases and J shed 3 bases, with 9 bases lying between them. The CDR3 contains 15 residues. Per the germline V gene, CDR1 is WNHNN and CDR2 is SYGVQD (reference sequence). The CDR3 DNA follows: TGCGCCAGCAGTGATGAAGGGAGTGGGGCCAACGTCCTGACTTTC. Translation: CASSDEGSGANVLTF.

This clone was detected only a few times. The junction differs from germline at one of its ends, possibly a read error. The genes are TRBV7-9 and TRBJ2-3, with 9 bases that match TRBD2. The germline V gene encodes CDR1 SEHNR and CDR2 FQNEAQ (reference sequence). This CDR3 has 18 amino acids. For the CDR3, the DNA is TGTTCCAGCAGCTTAGGTTTATTTGTGGGACTAGCCACAGATACGCAGTATTTT. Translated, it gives CSSSLGLFVGLATDTQYF.

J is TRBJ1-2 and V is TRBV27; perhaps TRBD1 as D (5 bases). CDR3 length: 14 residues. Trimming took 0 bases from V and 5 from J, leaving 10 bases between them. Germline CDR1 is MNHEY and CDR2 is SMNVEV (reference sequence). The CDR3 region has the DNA TGTGCCAGCAGTTTATCTCCAGGGCTATATGGCTACACCTTC. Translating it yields CASSLSPGLYGYTF.